These 13 T cell receptor beta chains were all obtained from the same sample, sequenced in a study of blood T cell repertoires in COVID-19. Profiled with immunoSEQ multiplex PCR; TCRdb holds only in-frame clones, not every one. The sample has roughly 180,000 clones, around 87% seen once. The sequencing sample was made of peripheral blood. These receptors originate from a woman aged 25 to 39 with active or convalescent COVID-19.

At least ten counts were recorded for this clone. The chain has TRBV5-1 and TRBJ1-1; the D gene is possibly TRBD1 (5 bases). The CDR3 runs 13 residues. V shed 4 bases and J shed 2 bases, with 9 bases lying between them. The germline CDR1 and CDR2 sequences are SGHRS and YFSETQ. Here the CDR3 DNA reads TGCGCCAGCAGCGCACAGGAAAACACTGAAGCTTTCTTT. Residues: CASSAQENTEAFF.

The table lists this clone with a few counts. This chain connects TRBV5-1 to TRBJ2-1; 9 bases are shared with TRBD2. V was pared by 1 base and J by 8 bases, with 7 bases of the junction left unmatched. The CDR3 is made up of 15 amino acids. Germline V gene data show CDR1 as SGHRS and CDR2 as YFSETQ. CDR3 region: CASSLTAGGGYEQFF. The CDR3 nucleotides are TGCGCCAGCAGCTTGACGGCGGGAGGGGGTTATGAGCAGTTCTTC.

V is TRBV6-5 and J is TRBJ2-7; D gene uncertain. CDR3 size: 14 residues. The V end was cut by 0 bases, the J end by 6 bases, with 12 bases between. From germline, CDR1 is MNHEY and CDR2 SVGAGI. This chain's CDR3 is CASSYSNIGFEQYF. The CDR3 nucleotides read TGTGCCAGCAGTTACTCGAATATCGGGTTCGAGCAGTACTTC.

This clone was seen a handful of times. The chain recombines TRBV7-2 with TRBJ2-1; D is unclear. V was trimmed by 0 bases and J by 4 bases, leaving 25 bases between them. CDR1 and CDR2 from the germline V gene are SGHTA and FQGNSA. The CDR3 loop spans 20 amino acids. CDR3 sequence reads: CASSLAHRLADSPRYNEQFF. In DNA form, the CDR3 reads TGTGCCAGCAGCTTAGCCCACCGTCTGGCCGATTCCCCTAGGTACAATGAGCAGTTCTTC. The full variable domain, in which reference TRBV7-2 and TRBJ2-1 provide the parts outside the CDR3, is GAGVSQSPSNKVTEKGKDVELRCDPISGHTALYWYRQSLGQGLEFLIYFQGNSAPDKSGLPSDRFSAERTGGSVSTLTIQRTQQEDSAVYLCASSLAHRLADSPRYNEQFFGPGTRLTVL.

The chain employs TRBV18 and TRBJ2-5, with 11 bases matching TRBD2. The V gene end was trimmed by 5 bases and the J gene end by 3 bases; junction bases not matched to a gene: 8. The CDR3 consists of 16 residues. CDR1 is KGHSH and CDR2 is LQKENI in the germline V gene. In DNA form, the CDR3 reads TGTGCCAGCTCAAGTGGGACTAGCGGAAAGAAAGAGACCCAGTACTTC. This gives the protein CASSSGTSGKKETQYF.

The chain combines TRBV11-1 with TRBJ2-1; 9 bases fit TRBD2. Losses at the gene ends were 3 bases for V and 9 bases for J; bases not matched to a gene: 12. The CDR3 has 16 amino acids. In germline, CDR1 is SGHAT, CDR2 FQDESV (reference sequence). The CDR3 nucleotides are TGTGCCAGCAGCTTGAACCCTAGCGGGACGGGGGCTGAGCAGTTCTTC. Translation: CASSLNPSGTGAEQFF.

This rearrangement joins TRBV28 to TRBJ2-7; a weak D match, TRBD1 (6 bases). The germline V gene has CDR1 MDHEN and CDR2 SYDVKM. CDR3 size: 15 residues. V was pared by 3 bases and J by 3 bases, with 15 bases between. The CDR3 sequence: CASSFSLAGDYEQYF. In nucleotides, the CDR3 is TGTGCCAGCAGTTTCTCTCTGGCAGGGGACTACGAGCAGTACTTC.

This chain uses TRBV6-5 with TRBJ1-1, with unresolved D. The CDR3 has 13 residues. Germline V gene data show CDR1 as MNHEY and CDR2 as SVGAGI. The V end lost 6 bases, the J end lost 3 bases, and 11 bases lay between the germline ends. CDR3 nucleotides: TGTGCCAGCAGGGGAGGAGGGTACACTGAAGCTTTCTTT. Its protein product is CASRGGGYTEAFF.

This clone was found once. J is TRBJ2-3 and V is TRBV9; D is perhaps TRBD2 (6 bases). The ends were cut back, 4 bases at V and 5 bases at J, with 20 bases in the middle. The V gene's germline CDR1 is SGDLS and CDR2 YYNGEE. This CDR3 has 16 amino acids. CDR3 loop: CASSTPPGGGVDTQYF. The CDR3 DNA sequence: TGTGCCAGCAGCACCCCACCCGGGGGAGGAGTAGATACGCAGTATTTT.

The chain carries TRBV5-1 and TRBJ2-6, with TRBD1 as a possible D gene (6 bases). V shed 7 bases and J shed 1 base, with 9 bases lying between them. In germline, CDR1 is SGHRS, CDR2 YFSETQ. The length of the CDR3 is 14 residues. The CDR3 sequence is CASETGSGANVLTF. CDR3 DNA sequence: TGCGCCAGCGAAACAGGGTCTGGGGCCAACGTCCTGACTTTC.

V is TRBV7-9 and J is TRBJ1-2; D may be TRBD1 (5 bases). Germline CDR1 is SEHNR and CDR2 is FQNEAQ (reference sequence). Trimming took 5 bases from V and 6 from J, leaving 19 bases between them. The CDR3 is 15 amino acids. CDR3 loop: CASSAGTGEINGYTF. The CDR3 nucleotides are TGTGCCAGCAGCGCGGGGACTGGAGAGATAAATGGCTACACCTTC.

In DNA, the CDR3 is TGTGCCAGCAGGACCGGGACAGGCAAGAACACCGGGGAGCTGTTTTTT. Translating gives CASRTGTGKNTGELFF. The J gene is TRBJ2-2, the V gene TRBV7-6; 8 positions agree with TRBD1. This CDR3 has 16 amino acids. The germline CDR1 and CDR2 sequences are SGHVS and FNYEAQ. Trimming removed 6 bases from V and 1 base from J; junction bases left unmatched: 7.

In its sample, this clone was seen once. CDR3 sequence (DNA): TGTGCCAGCAGTGAACTGAGCGGGAGGGCCAGTCAGTACTTC. Translation gives CASSELSGRASQYF. The chain is built from TRBV6-1 and TRBJ2-7; TRBD2 aligns across 10 bases. The V segment lost 2 bases and the J segment 10 bases; nucleotides outside the gene matches: 8. Germline V gene sequence: CDR1 MNHNS, CDR2 SASEGT. This CDR3 spans 14 amino acids.